The TCR beta chain under discussion was sequenced for a study of vaccination effects on CD4 cells after COVID-19 (dated by TCRdb to between 2020 and 2023). At the level of the whole study: Post-vaccine samples across the study were collected a median of 72 days after the second dose, with a range of 14 to 241. In both COVID-19 convalescent patients and infection-naive vaccine recipients, the study compared SARS-CoV-2 spike-specific CD4+ TCR repertoires from before mRNA vaccination with those from after it. Altogether, roughly 10 COVID-19 convalescent patients and a few SARS-CoV-2-naive healthy vaccine recipients made up the full study. The Oncomine TCR Beta short-read assay on an Illumina iSeq 100 was used to sequence cultures from other donors in the study.

Overall study outcomes, separate from this receptor: Marked clonal contraction was observed in both infection-induced and vaccine-induced clones at late post-vaccination timepoints, consistent with waning T cell responses. The study was limited by a small number of convalescent patients and lacked early post-infection timepoints. Among healthy vaccine recipients, nearly all vaccine-induced clones were SARS-CoV-2 mono-reactive, and just 1 of 255 was cross-reactive with common cold coronaviruses.

The CDR3 starts with the cysteine, ends with the tryptophan, and has 10 residues. Here the CDR3 DNA is all that survives: 30 bases in frame from base 1. Remarks on this clone: Its target antigen remains unknown. No clone much larger than this one lies a single base away; base qualities are absent.

Library preparation employed the immunoSEQ multiplex PCR assay. DNA from the cultured and isolated CD4+ T cells underwent TCR beta CDR3 sequencing. Per the original workflow: Non-productive TCR sequences were removed and reads were trimmed to the CDR3 region, keeping CDR3s of at least 7 amino acids. Antigen-specific clonotypes were identified with the MANAFEST web app by comparing expansion in peptide wells against reference cultures. To count as positive, a clone had to show expansion at FDR<0.05 compared with the reference and with all other wells, an odds ratio above 5, and a frequency above 0.1% in two replicate wells. Cross-reactive clonotypes were defined as significantly expanded in SARS-CoV-2 spike wells and in at least one common cold coronavirus spike condition. Levenshtein distance calculated with the stringdist R package was used to assess CDR3 similarity, and unrooted trees were constructed with ape in R 3.6.1. TCRdb carries this immuneACCESS record with in-frame sequences only. Its versions omit some clonotypes, under half of them owing to an unresolved V gene in the studies checked, with the rest unexplained. V and J calls and clone size are those listed in that table; D and trimming were worked out from the DNA. The sample records 25,000 to 30,000 clones, about 74% of which are singletons. The ten largest clones add up to 17% of the sample.

To identify antigen-specific CD4+ T cell clonotypes by their expansion, the ViraFEST assay first stimulated PBMC with viral peptide pools and then applied TCR sequencing. After 10 to 11 days of culture, CD4+ T cells were isolated with the EasySep CD4+ T cell isolation kit. Each participant received two doses of an mRNA SARS-CoV-2 vaccine, either BNT162b2 or mRNA-1273. Negative nucleocapsid antibody results before and after vaccination confirmed that the healthy vaccine recipients had no prior SARS-CoV-2 infection. Each well held some 1.9 million PBMC cultured in IMDM containing roughly 5% human AB serum, 8.5 to 10 IU/ml IL-2 and gentamicin, along with around 9.4 ug/ml peptides. Half of the culture medium was replaced with fresh IL-2-containing medium on days 3 and 7. Unless noted otherwise, every peptide stimulation condition was cultured in triplicate wells. PBMC were separated from whole blood using Ficoll-Paque Plus gradient centrifugation and were then either cryopreserved at -140C or used fresh. The overlapping peptide pools covered the spike proteins of SARS-CoV-2 and of the common cold coronaviruses HCoV-NL63, HCoV-OC43 and HCoV-229E. The QIAamp micro DNA kit was used to extract genomic DNA from the cultured CD4+ T cells.

The receptor's source is a human donor who received a COVID-19 vaccine. The chain was built from TRBV21-1 and TRBJ2-7. TRBV21-1 is a listed pseudogene. The sample here was CD4+ T cells from PBMCs cultured with HCoV-OC43 spike peptides, taken after COVID-19 vaccination. The cell subset or site label corresponds to: HCoV-OC43 spike overlapping peptide pool stimulation. The CDR3 protein: CASSTRPRRW. At the DNA level, the sequence is TGTGCCAGCAGCACCCGGCCCCGACGGTGG.